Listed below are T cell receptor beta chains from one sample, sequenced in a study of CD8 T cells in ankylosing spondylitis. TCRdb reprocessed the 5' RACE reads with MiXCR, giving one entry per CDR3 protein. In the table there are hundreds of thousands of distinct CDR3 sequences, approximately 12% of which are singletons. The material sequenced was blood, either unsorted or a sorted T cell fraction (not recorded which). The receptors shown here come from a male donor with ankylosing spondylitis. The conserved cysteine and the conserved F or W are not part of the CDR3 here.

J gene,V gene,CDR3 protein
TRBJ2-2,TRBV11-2,ASSLARGDTGELF
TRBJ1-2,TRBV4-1,ASSQVTTGYITGYT
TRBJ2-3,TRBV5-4,ASAPDPPVDTQY
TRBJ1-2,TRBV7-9,ASSFPGIPYYGYT
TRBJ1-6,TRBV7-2,ASSHGWGTLH
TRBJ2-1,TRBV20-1,SAPLWDSNNEQF
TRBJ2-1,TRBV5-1,ASSFLGQGIGNEQF
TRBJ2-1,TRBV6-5,ASSYGLAGDVEQF
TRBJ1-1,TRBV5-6,ASSRNPGGGTEAF
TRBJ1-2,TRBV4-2,ASSQGITNYGYT
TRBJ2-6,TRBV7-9,ASSRSEGNVLT
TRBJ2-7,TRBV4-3,ASSQESGFSPYEQY
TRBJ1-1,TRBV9,ASSPHPSGAGTEAF
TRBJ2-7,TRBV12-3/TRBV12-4,ASSLEVLGQAYEQY
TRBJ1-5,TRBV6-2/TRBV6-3,ASSSRSRPIRQPQH
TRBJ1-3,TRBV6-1,ASRPTGGNTIY
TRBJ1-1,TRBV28,ASSFVSEKAF
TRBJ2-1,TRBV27,ASSYERDAYNEQF
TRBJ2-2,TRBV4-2,ASSTIAGPNTGELF
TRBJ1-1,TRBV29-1,SAGLANTEAF
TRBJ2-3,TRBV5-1,ASSVPDYTDTQY
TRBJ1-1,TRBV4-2,ASSPDLRPAF
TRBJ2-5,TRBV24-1,ATSDPSGQHLETQY
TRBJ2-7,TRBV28,ASSPMDRASYEQY
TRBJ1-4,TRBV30,AWSVGQGAVEKLF
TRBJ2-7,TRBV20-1,SAPTGGAYEQY
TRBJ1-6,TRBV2,ASRGLDSPLH
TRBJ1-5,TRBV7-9,ASSSFLRGSNQPQH
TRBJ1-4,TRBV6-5,ASSYKGINEKLF
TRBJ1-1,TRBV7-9,ASSPWDVNTEAF
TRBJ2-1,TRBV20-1,SASWGNLYNEQF
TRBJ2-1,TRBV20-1,SAPTPPRPIEQF
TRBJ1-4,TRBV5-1,ASSATRATNEKLF
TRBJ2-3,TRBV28,ASRIAGGPDTQY
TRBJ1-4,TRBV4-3,ASSQDYGTANEKLF
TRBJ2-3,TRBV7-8,AISLVAGHGLSPDTQY
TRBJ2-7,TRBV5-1,ATLPAGVYEQY
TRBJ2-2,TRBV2,ASRTGDGELF
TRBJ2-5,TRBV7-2,ASNPQNQETQY
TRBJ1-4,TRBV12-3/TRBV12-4,ASSLGRRGQNNEKLF
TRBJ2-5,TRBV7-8,ASSVGNFLETQY
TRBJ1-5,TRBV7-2,ASSSGDLSQPQH
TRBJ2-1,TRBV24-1,ATSDRSGGTYNEQF
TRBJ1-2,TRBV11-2,ATGAGGASYGYT
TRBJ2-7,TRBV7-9,ASSKDRDGEQY
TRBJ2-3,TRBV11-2,ASSLGSGASTDTQY
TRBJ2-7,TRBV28,ASRDLYEQY
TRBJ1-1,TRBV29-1,SGGTALGTEAF
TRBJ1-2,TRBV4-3,ASSQDSQGSLNYGYT
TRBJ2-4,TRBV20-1,SAHSPGGNIQY
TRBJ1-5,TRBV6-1,ASSRQGRQPQH
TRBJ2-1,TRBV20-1,SAREGRRGLRNEQF
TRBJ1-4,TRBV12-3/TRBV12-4,ASRAEGKKLF
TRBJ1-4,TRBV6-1,ASTRREGAEKLF